Sequencing of this T cell receptor (beta chain) was carried out in a study of OX40 agonist ivuxolimab in advanced cancers. Profiled with immunoSEQ multiplex PCR; TCRdb holds only in-frame clones, not every one. The repertoire holds fewer than 14,000 clones, around 72% seen once, with about 15% in the top ten. The CDR3 has 16 amino acids. Trimming shortened V by 5 bases and J by 2 bases, and 18 bases separated the two germline ends. Germline CDR1 and CDR2: SGHAT and FQNNGV. The sequences come from CD4+ or CD8+ T cells sorted from blood, collected in a trial of the OX40 agonist ivuxolimab. The chain couples TRBV11-2 to TRBJ2-5; D is perhaps TRBD1 (5 bases). The sequence came from an adult with an advanced solid tumor such as melanoma, head and neck, liver or kidney cancer. The CDR3 nucleotides read TGTGCCAGCAGCGTGACATGGGGCGACACACAAGAGACCCAGTACTTC. Protein sequence: CASSVTWGDTQETQYF.